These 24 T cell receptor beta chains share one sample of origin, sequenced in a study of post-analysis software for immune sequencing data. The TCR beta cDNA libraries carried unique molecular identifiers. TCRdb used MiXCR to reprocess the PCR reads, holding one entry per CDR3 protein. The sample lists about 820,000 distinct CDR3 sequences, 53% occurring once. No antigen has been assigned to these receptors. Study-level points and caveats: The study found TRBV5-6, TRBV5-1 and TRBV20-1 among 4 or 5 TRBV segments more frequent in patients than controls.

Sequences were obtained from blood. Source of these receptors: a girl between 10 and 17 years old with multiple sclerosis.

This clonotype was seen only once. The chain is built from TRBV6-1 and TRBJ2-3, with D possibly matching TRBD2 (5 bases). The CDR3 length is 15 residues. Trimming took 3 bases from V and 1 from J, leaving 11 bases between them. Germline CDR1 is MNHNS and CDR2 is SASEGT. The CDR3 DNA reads TGTGCCAGCAGTGATATCCTAGCTGGCACAGATACGCAGTATTTT. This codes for CASSDILAGTDTQYF.

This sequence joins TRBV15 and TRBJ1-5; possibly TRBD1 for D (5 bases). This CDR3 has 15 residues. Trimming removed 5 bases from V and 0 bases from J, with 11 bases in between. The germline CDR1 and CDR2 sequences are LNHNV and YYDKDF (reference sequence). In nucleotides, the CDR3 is TGTGCCACCAGCTTAGGACAAAGTAGCAATCAGCCCCAGCATTTT. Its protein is CATSLGQSSNQPQHF. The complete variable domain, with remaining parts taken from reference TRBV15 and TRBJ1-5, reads DAMVIQNPRYQVTQFGKPVTLSCSQTLNHNVMYWYQQKSSQAPKLLFHYYDKDFNNEADTPDNFQSRRPNTSFCFLDIRSPGLGDTAMYLCATSLGQSSNQPQHFGDGTRLSIL.

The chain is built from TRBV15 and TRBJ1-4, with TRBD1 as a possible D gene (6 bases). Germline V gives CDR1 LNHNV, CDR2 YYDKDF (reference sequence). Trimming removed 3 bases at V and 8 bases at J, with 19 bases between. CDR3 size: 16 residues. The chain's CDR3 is CATSSPLRGSDEKLFF. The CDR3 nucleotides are TGTGCCACCAGCAGTCCCCTCAGGGGCTCGGACGAAAAACTGTTTTTT.

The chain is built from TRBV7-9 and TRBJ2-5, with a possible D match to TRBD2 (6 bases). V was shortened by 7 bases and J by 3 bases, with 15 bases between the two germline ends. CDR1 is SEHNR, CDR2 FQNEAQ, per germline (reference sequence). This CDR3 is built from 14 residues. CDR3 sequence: CASNSISGKETQYF. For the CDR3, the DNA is TGTGCCAGCAACTCAATTAGCGGTAAAGAGACCCAGTACTTC.

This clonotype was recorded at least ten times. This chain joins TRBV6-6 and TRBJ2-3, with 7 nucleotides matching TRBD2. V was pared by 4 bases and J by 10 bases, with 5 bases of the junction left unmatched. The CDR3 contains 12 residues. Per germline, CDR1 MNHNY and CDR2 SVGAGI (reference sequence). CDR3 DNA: TGTGCCAGCAGTTCCCCGACTAGCCCGCAGTATTTT. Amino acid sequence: CASSSPTSPQYF.

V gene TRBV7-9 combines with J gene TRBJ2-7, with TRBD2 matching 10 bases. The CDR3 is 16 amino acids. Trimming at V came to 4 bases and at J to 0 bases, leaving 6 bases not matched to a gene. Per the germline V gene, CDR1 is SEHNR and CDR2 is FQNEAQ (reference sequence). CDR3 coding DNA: TGTGCCAGCAGCTCGACTAGCGGGTACCTCTCCTACGAGCAGTACTTC. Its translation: CASSSTSGYLSYEQYF.

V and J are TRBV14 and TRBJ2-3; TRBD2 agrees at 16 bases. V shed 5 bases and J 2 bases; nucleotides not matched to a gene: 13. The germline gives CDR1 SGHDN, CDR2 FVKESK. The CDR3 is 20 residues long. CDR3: CASSSRAGTSGRAYTDTQYF. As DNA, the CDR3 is TGTGCCAGCAGCTCACGAGCCGGGACTAGCGGGAGGGCCTACACAGATACGCAGTATTTT. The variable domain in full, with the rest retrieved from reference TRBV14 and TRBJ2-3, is EAGVTQFPSHSVIEKGQTVTLRCDPISGHDNLYWYRRVMGKEIKFLLHFVKESKQDESGMPNNRFLAERTGGTYSTLKVQPAELEDSGVYFCASSSRAGTSGRAYTDTQYFGPGTRLTVL.

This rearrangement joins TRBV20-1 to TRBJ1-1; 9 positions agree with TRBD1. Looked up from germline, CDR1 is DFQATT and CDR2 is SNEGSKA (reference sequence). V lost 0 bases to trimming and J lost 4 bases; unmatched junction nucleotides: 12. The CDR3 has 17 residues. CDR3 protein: CSARDPLQGARGTEAFF. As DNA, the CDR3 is TGCAGTGCTAGAGATCCGTTACAGGGGGCAAGGGGCACTGAAGCTTTCTTT.

The CDR3 reads CSVTSSYEQYF. The CDR3 DNA reads TGCAGCGTAACCTCCAGCTACGAGCAGTACTTC. The chain joins TRBV29-1 to TRBJ2-7; D ambiguous. Germline loops: CDR1 SQVTM, CDR2 ANQGSEA. CDR3 size: 11 residues. V lost 6 bases and J lost 3, with 9 bases in between.

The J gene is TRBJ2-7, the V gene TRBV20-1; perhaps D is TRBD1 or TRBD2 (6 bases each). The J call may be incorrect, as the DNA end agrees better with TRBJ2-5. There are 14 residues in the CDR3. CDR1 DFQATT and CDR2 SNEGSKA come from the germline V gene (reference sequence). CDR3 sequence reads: CSALSWGAGETQYF. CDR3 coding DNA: TGCAGTGCCTTATCTTGGGGGGCCGGGGAGACCCAGTACTTC.

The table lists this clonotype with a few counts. This CDR3 reads CATSPLGSAYQETQYF. In DNA form, the CDR3 reads TGTGCCACCAGCCCCCTTGGTTCGGCCTACCAAGAGACCCAGTACTTC. V and J are TRBV15 and TRBJ2-5; no clear D gene. V lost 5 bases to trimming and J lost 0 bases, with 16 bases between them. From germline, CDR1 is LNHNV and CDR2 YYDKDF (reference sequence). The CDR3 loop spans 16 amino acids.

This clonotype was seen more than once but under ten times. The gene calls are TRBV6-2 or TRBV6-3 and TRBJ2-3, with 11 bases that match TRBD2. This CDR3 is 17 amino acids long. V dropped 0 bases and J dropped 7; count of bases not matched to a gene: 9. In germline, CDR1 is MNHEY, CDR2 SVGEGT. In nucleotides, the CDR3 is TGTGCCAGCAGTTACTCCCCTAGCGGGGGGCGTACGCATACGCAGTATTTT. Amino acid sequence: CASSYSPSGGRTHTQYF.

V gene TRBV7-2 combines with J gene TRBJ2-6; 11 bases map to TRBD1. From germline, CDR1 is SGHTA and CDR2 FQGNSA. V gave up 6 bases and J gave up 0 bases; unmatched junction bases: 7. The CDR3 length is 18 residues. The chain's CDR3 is CASSRPGTGGSGANVLTF. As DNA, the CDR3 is TGTGCCAGCAGTCGGCCAGGGACAGGGGGCTCTGGGGCCAACGTCCTGACTTTC.

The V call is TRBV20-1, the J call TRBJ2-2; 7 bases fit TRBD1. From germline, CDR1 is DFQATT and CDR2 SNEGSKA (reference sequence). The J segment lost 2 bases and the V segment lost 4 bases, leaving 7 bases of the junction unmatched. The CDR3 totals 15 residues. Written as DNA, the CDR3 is TGCAGTGCTATACGACAGGGAGACAACACCGGGGAGCTGTTTTTT. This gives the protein CSAIRQGDNTGELFF.

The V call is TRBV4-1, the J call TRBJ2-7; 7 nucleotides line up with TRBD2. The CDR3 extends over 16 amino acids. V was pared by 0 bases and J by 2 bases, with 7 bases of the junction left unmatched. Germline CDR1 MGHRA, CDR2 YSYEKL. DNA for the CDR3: TGCGCCAGCAGCCAAGAAACGGTAGCGGGCCCCTACGAGCAGTACTTC. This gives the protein CASSQETVAGPYEQYF.

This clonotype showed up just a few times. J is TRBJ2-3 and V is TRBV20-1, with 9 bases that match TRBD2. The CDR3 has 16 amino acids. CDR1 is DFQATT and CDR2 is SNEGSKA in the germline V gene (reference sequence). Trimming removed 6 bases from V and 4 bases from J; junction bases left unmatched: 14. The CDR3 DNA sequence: TGCAGTGCAACAAACCAGGGACTAGCTTGGGCAGATACGCAGTATTTT. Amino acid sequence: CSATNQGLAWADTQYF.

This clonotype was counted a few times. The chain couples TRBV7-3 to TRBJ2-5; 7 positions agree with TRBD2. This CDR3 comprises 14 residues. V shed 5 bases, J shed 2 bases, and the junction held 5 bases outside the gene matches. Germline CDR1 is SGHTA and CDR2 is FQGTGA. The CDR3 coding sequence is TGTGCCAGCAGCCCAGGGACTATTCAAGAGACCCAGTACTTC. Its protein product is CASSPGTIQETQYF.

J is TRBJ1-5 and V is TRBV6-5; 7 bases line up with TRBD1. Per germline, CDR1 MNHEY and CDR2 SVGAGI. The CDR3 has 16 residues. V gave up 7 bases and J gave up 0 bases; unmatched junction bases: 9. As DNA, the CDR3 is TGTGCCAGCAATAGAACAGGGGCGCTTAGCAATCAGCCCCAGCATTTT. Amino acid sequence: CASNRTGALSNQPQHF.

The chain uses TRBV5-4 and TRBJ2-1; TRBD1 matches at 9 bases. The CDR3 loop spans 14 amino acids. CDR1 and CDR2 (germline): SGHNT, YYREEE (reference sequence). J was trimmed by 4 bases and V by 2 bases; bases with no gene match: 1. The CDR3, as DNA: TGTGCCAGCAGCTTCGGGACAGGGTACAATGAGCAGTTCTTC. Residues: CASSFGTGYNEQFF.

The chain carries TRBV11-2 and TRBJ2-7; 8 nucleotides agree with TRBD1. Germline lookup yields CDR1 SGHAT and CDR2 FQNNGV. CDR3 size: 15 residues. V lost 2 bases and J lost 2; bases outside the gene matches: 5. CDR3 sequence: CASSLPDRGPYEQYF. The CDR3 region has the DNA TGTGCCAGCAGCTTACCCGACAGGGGACCCTACGAGCAGTACTTC.

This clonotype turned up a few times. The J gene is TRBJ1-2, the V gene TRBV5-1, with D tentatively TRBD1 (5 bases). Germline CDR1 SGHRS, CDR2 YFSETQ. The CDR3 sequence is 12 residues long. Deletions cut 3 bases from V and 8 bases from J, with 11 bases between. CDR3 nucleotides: TGCGCCAGCAGCTGGCAGGGTTTCGGCTACACCTTC. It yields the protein CASSWQGFGYTF.

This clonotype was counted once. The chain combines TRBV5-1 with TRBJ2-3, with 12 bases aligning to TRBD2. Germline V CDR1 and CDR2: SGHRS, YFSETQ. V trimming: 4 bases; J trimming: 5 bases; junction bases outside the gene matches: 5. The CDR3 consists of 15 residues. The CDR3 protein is CASSEGLAGLDTQYF. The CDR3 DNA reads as TGCGCCAGCAGCGAGGGACTAGCGGGCCTAGATACGCAGTATTTT.

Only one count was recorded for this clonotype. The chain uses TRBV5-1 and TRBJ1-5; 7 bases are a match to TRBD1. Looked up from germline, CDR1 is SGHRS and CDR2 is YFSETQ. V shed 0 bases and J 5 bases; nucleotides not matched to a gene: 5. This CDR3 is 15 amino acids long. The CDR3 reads CASSLGLGGDQPQHF. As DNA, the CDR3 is TGCGCCAGCAGCTTGGGGTTAGGGGGCGATCAGCCCCAGCATTTT. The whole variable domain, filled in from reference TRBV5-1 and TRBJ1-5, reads KAGVTQTPRYLIKTRGQQVTLSCSPISGHRSVSWYQQTPGQGLQFLFEYFSETQRNKGNFPGRFSGRQFSNSRSEMNVSTLELGDSALYLCASSLGLGGDQPQHFGDGTRLSIL.

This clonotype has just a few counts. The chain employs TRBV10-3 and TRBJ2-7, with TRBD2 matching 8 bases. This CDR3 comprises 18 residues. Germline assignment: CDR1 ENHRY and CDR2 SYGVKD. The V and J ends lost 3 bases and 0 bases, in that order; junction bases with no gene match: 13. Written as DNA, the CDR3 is TGTGCCATCAGTGACGGGAGGGTCGGCGGGACCTACTCCTACGAGCAGTACTTC. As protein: CAISDGRVGGTYSYEQYF.